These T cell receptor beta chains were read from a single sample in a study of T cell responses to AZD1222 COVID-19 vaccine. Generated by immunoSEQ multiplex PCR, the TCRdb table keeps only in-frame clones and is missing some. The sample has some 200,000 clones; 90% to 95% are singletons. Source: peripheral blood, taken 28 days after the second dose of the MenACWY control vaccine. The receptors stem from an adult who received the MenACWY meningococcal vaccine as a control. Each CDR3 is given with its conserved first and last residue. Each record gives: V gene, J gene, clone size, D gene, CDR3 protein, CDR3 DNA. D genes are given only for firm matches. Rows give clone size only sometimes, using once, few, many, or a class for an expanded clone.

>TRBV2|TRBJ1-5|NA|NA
CASSDERVLEQPQHF
TGTGCCAGCAGTGATGAGCGGGTTCTGGAACAGCCCCAGCATTTT
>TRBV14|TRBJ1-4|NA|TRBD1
CASSRTGTGGEKLFF
TGTGCCAGCAGCCGAACCGGGACAGGGGGAGAAAAACTGTTTTTT
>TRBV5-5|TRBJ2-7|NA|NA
CASSLTGPGLEQYF
TGTGCCAGCAGCTTAACCGGGCCGGGGCTCGAGCAGTACTTC
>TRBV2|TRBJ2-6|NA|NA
CASSGDSGANVLTF
TGTGCCAGCAGTGGGGACTCTGGGGCCAACGTCCTGACTTTC
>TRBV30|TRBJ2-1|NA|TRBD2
CAWRGGVVNEQFF
TGTGCCTGGAGGGGAGGGGTAGTCAATGAGCAGTTCTTC
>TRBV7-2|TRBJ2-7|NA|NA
CASSSPPYEQYF
TGTGCCAGCAGCTCCCCCCCTTACGAGCAGTACTTC
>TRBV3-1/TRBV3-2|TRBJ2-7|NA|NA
CASSRLPRQEAYEQYF
TGTGCCAGCAGCCGATTACCTAGGCAGGAAGCTTACGAGCAGTACTTC
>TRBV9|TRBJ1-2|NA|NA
CASSETVLSYGYTF
TGTGCCAGCAGCGAAACAGTTTTGTCCTATGGCTACACCTTC
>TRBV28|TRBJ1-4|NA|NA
CASRGEIEKLFF
TGTGCCAGCAGGGGAGAGATTGAAAAACTGTTTTTT
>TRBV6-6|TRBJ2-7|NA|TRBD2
CASSYTSGTYEQYF
TGTGCCAGCAGTTATACTAGCGGAACCTACGAGCAGTACTTC
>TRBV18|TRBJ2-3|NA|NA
CASSPDLTDTQYF
TGTGCCAGCTCACCGGACCTCACAGATACGCAGTATTTT
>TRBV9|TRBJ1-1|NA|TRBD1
CASSATGLTEAFF
TGTGCCAGCAGCGCGACAGGGCTTACAGAAGCTTTCTTT
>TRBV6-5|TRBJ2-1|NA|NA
CASSYSNLGGRTFF
TGTGCCAGCAGTTACTCGAATCTTGGCGGACGGACGTTCTTC
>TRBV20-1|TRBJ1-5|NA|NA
CSASGRGFQPQHF
TGCAGTGCTAGTGGCAGGGGTTTTCAGCCCCAGCATTTT
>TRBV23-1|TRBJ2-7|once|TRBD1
CASSHYRQGDYEQYF
TGCGCCAGCAGTCATTACCGACAGGGGGATTACGAGCAGTACTTC
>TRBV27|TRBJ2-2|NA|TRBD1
CASSLGQGYGELFF
TGTGCCAGCAGTTTAGGACAGGGGTACGGGGAGCTGTTTTTT
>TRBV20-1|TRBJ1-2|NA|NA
CSASPGYTF
TGCAGTGCTTCGCCTGGCTACACCTTC
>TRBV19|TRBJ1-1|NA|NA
CASTADRMNTEAFF
TGTGCCAGTACTGCAGACAGGATGAACACTGAAGCTTTCTTT
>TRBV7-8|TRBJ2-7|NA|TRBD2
CASSGLAGLYEQYF
TGTGCCAGCAGCGGACTAGCGGGGCTCTACGAGCAGTACTTC
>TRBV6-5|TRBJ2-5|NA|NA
CASSYTPRGETQYF
TGTGCCAGCAGTTATACCCCGAGGGGGGAGACCCAGTACTTC
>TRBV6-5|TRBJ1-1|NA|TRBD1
CASSLQQGANTEAFF
TGTGCCAGCAGTTTGCAACAGGGGGCGAACACTGAAGCTTTCTTT
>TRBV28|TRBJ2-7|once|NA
CASSSYAVSEQYF
TGTGCCAGCAGCTCGTATGCGGTTTCCGAGCAGTACTTC
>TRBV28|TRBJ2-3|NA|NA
CASSSTGDTQYF
TGTGCCAGCAGTTCGACGGGAGATACGCAGTATTTT
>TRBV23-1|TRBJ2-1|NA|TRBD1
CASSQFPRGPYNEQFF
TGCGCCAGCAGTCAATTCCCCAGGGGGCCATACAATGAGCAGTTCTTC
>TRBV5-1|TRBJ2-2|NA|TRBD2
CASSLVPSGSTGELFF
TGCGCCAGCAGCTTGGTTCCTAGCGGGTCCACCGGGGAGCTGTTTTTT
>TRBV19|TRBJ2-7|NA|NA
CASSTPGQVSDEQYF
TGTGCCAGTAGTACGCCGGGACAAGTAAGCGACGAGCAGTACTTC
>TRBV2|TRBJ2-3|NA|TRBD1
CASATNPTGNTDTQYF
TGTGCCAGCGCCACAAACCCGACAGGGAACACAGATACGCAGTATTTT
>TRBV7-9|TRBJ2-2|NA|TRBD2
CASNLWTSGVPSGELFF
TGTGCCAGCAACCTCTGGACTAGCGGGGTGCCGTCCGGGGAGCTGTTTTTT
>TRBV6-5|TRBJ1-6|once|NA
CASSYNVAQGNSPLHF
TGTGCCAGCAGTTACAACGTGGCGCAGGGTAATTCACCCCTCCACTTT